This T cell receptor (beta chain) was captured in a study of beta chain features in type 1 diabetes. In the study overall: No patient-donor differences in age, gender, total cells or subset yield. Study-level points and caveats: In patients and controls equally, PCR might favor templates that are shorter. Among all four CD4+ subsets, Type 1 diabetes patients had TCRB CDR3s that were moderately but significantly shorter.

For this clone: Antigen specificity is unknown.

The study reverse transcribed the entire isolated RNA, so it sequenced expressed TCRB transcripts. The method was immunoSEQ multiplex PCR; TCRdb's version includes in-frame clones alone and lacks a portion of them. In the table there are around 450,000 clones, 11% of which are singletons. The source of this sequence is a woman aged 18 to 35 in good health. Sequencing used naive CD4+ T cells from blood.

CDR3 DNA: TGTGCCAGCGGAGAGAAGACCCAGTACTTC. It yields the protein CASGEKTQYF. This chain uses TRBV7-6 with TRBJ2-5, with D hard to call. CDR3 length: 10 residues. Deletions cut 8 bases from V and 6 bases from J, with 7 bases between. Germline V gene lookup returns CDR1 SGHVS and CDR2 FNYEAQ.